This TCR beta chain was found in a study of shared clonotypes between healthy human individuals. Overall study: The plates for each donor numbered three CD4 naive, three CD4 memory, two CD8 naive and one CD8 memory. Study observations and caveats: Estimated clonotype richness was generally higher in naive than memory subsets. Donors were few, which limited the genetic and exposure-history diversity represented.

Sequencing used immunoSEQ multiplex PCR; TCRdb keeps in-frame clones, though not all of them. The sample includes around 600,000 clones, 95% seen only once; the top ten take about 0.11%. CDR1 is LNHDA and CDR2 is SQIVND in the germline V gene (reference sequence). CDR3 length: 13 residues. Trimming took 1 base from V and 6 from J, leaving 9 bases between them. Only CD45RO-negative cells positively selected for CCR7 counted as naive CD8 cells, so terminally differentiated effector memory CD45RA+ cells were excluded. Only Caucasian adults living in Nashville, Tennessee made up the donor group. With respect to this clone: Its antigen is not identified.

This clonotype originated in a young woman in good health. The gene calls are TRBV19 and TRBJ1-1; D call uncertain. The sequencing sample was made of naive CD8+ T cells sorted from blood. In DNA, the CDR3 is TGTGCCAGTAGTATAGGGGTGGGCTCTGAAGCTTTCTTT. Protein: CASSIGVGSEAFF.